These T cell receptor beta chains were read from a single sample in a study of T-cell reconstitution after alpha-beta-depleted transplantation in children. TCRdb redid the calling of the PCR reads with MiXCR, one entry per CDR3 protein. This sample yields about 210,000 distinct CDR3 sequences, of which around a sixth are seen a single time; around two fifths belongs to the top ten. This specimen consisted of PBMCs, mostly from graft donor cells, obtained 360 days after TCRalphabeta/CD19-depleted stem cell transplant. The receptors come from a male patient between 2 and 10 years old who had a stem cell transplant for acute lymphoblastic leukemia, so the T cells may come from the graft donor. Both conserved end residues are part of each CDR3. The D gene is left open where the match is weak. Clone size appears in some rows only: once, few, many, or a class for an expanded clone.

d_call: .; j_call: TRBJ2-3; v_call: TRBV5-1; clone_size: few; cdr3_aa: CASSLERPSEEYF; cdr3_nt: TGCGCCAGCAGCTTGGAAAGACCCAGTGAGGAGTATTTT
d_call: .; j_call: TRBJ2-3; v_call: TRBV29-1; clone_size: .; cdr3_aa: CSVDPQGMGDTQYF; cdr3_nt: TGCAGCGTGGACCCTCAGGGGATGGGAGATACGCAGTATTTT
d_call: TRBD1; j_call: TRBJ1-3; v_call: TRBV20-1; clone_size: many; cdr3_aa: CSARDRGNSGNTIYF; cdr3_nt: TGCAGTGCCCGGGACAGGGGCAACTCTGGAAACACCATATATTTT
d_call: .; j_call: TRBJ1-2; v_call: TRBV27; clone_size: few; cdr3_aa: CASRTVVGGGYGYTF; cdr3_nt: TGTGCCAGCAGGACGGTTGTTGGGGGCGGCTATGGCTACACCTTC
d_call: .; j_call: TRBJ2-5; v_call: TRBV4-1; clone_size: .; cdr3_aa: CASSQEVTSLETQYF; cdr3_nt: TGCGCCAGCAGCCAAGAGGTCACTAGCCTAGAGACCCAGTACTTC
d_call: .; j_call: TRBJ2-7; v_call: TRBV5-6; clone_size: .; cdr3_aa: CASSPNRPGEQYF; cdr3_nt: TGTGCCAGCAGCCCCAACCGGCCAGGGGAGCAGTACTTC
d_call: .; j_call: TRBJ2-7; v_call: TRBV12-3/TRBV12-4; clone_size: few; cdr3_aa: CASSASETLAYEQYF; cdr3_nt: TGTGCCAGCAGTGCCAGCGAGACCCTAGCCTACGAGCAGTACTTC
d_call: .; j_call: TRBJ1-1; v_call: TRBV5-1; clone_size: .; cdr3_aa: CASSVWVASNTEAFF; cdr3_nt: TGCGCCAGCAGCGTTTGGGTGGCGTCGAACACTGAAGCTTTCTTT
d_call: TRBD1; j_call: TRBJ1-4; v_call: TRBV12-3/TRBV12-4; clone_size: .; cdr3_aa: CASSLGQSNEKLFF; cdr3_nt: TGTGCCAGCAGTCTGGGACAGAGCAATGAAAAACTGTTTTTT
d_call: .; j_call: TRBJ1-2; v_call: TRBV7-6; clone_size: few; cdr3_aa: CASSLSAGSNYGYTF; cdr3_nt: TGTGCCAGCAGCTTAAGTGCCGGGAGTAACTATGGCTACACCTTC
d_call: TRBD2; j_call: TRBJ2-3; v_call: TRBV20-1; clone_size: few; cdr3_aa: CSARLAALTDTQYF; cdr3_nt: TGCAGTGCTAGACTAGCGGCACTCACAGATACGCAGTATTTT
d_call: .; j_call: TRBJ2-5; v_call: TRBV29-1; clone_size: .; cdr3_aa: CSVATHGLLETQYF; cdr3_nt: TGCAGCGTTGCAACCCACGGTCTCCTAGAGACCCAGTACTTC
d_call: .; j_call: TRBJ2-3; v_call: TRBV9; clone_size: few; cdr3_aa: CASSARGDTDTQYF; cdr3_nt: TGTGCCAGCAGCGCTAGGGGAGACACAGATACGCAGTATTTT
d_call: .; j_call: TRBJ2-5; v_call: TRBV7-9; clone_size: few; cdr3_aa: CASSLKGGEETQYF; cdr3_nt: TGTGCCAGCAGCTTAAAAGGAGGGGAAGAGACCCAGTACTTC
d_call: .; j_call: TRBJ2-5; v_call: TRBV10-2; clone_size: few; cdr3_aa: CASSESRARETQYF; cdr3_nt: TGCGCCAGCAGTGAGTCGAGAGCGCGAGAGACCCAGTACTTC
d_call: TRBD2; j_call: TRBJ2-1; v_call: TRBV9; clone_size: few; cdr3_aa: CASSVGPTSGRTVYNEQFF; cdr3_nt: TGTGCCAGCAGCGTAGGTCCCACTAGCGGGCGGACCGTGTACAATGAGCAGTTCTTC
d_call: .; j_call: TRBJ1-1; v_call: TRBV10-2; clone_size: few; cdr3_aa: CASSDPREAFF; cdr3_nt: TGCGCCAGCAGTGACCCCCGGGAAGCTTTCTTT
d_call: TRBD2; j_call: TRBJ2-7; v_call: TRBV20-1; clone_size: .; cdr3_aa: CSARTSRAYEQYF; cdr3_nt: TGCAGTGCTAGGACTAGCCGCGCCTACGAGCAGTACTTC
d_call: TRBD2; j_call: TRBJ2-5; v_call: TRBV11-3; clone_size: .; cdr3_aa: CASSSTLSGGTQYF; cdr3_nt: TGTGCCAGCAGCTCGACCTTATCGGGGGGGACCCAGTACTTC
d_call: .; j_call: TRBJ2-5; v_call: TRBV20-1; clone_size: few; cdr3_aa: CSARDSETQYF; cdr3_nt: TGCAGTGCTAGAGATTCGGAGACCCAGTACTTC
d_call: .; j_call: TRBJ1-2; v_call: TRBV11-2; clone_size: few; cdr3_aa: CASSLDDRPNYGYTF; cdr3_nt: TGTGCCAGCAGCTTAGATGACAGGCCTAACTATGGCTACACCTTC
d_call: TRBD1; j_call: TRBJ2-1; v_call: TRBV5-4; clone_size: .; cdr3_aa: CASSSPRTGYNEQFF; cdr3_nt: TGTGCCAGCAGCTCGCCGAGGACAGGATACAATGAGCAGTTCTTC
d_call: TRBD1; j_call: TRBJ2-2; v_call: TRBV5-6; clone_size: .; cdr3_aa: CASSSTGTGTTGELFF; cdr3_nt: TGTGCCAGCAGCTCCACCGGGACAGGGACCACCGGGGAGCTGTTTTTT
d_call: .; j_call: TRBJ1-2; v_call: TRBV28; clone_size: few; cdr3_aa: CASSFDRTVGYTF; cdr3_nt: TGTGCCAGCAGTTTCGACCGGACAGTCGGCTACACCTTC
d_call: .; j_call: TRBJ2-1; v_call: TRBV12-5; clone_size: few; cdr3_aa: CASGLGPTYNEQFF; cdr3_nt: TGTGCTAGTGGTTTAGGGCCAACCTACAATGAGCAGTTCTTC
d_call: TRBD1; j_call: TRBJ2-3; v_call: TRBV12-3/TRBV12-4; clone_size: few; cdr3_aa: CASSFGRGTDTQYF; cdr3_nt: TGTGCCAGCAGTTTCGGCAGGGGGACAGATACGCAGTATTTT
d_call: TRBD2; j_call: TRBJ2-1; v_call: TRBV7-2; clone_size: .; cdr3_aa: CASSPTGTTYNEQFF; cdr3_nt: TGTGCCAGCAGCCCCACCGGGACTACCTACAATGAGCAGTTCTTC
d_call: .; j_call: TRBJ1-1; v_call: TRBV20-1; clone_size: .; cdr3_aa: CSASSHRNTEAFF; cdr3_nt: TGCAGTGCTAGCTCACACCGGAACACTGAAGCTTTCTTT
d_call: .; j_call: TRBJ2-7; v_call: TRBV5-1; clone_size: many; cdr3_aa: CASSLEEISYEQYF; cdr3_nt: TGCGCCAGCAGCTTGGAGGAAATTTCCTACGAGCAGTACTTC
d_call: .; j_call: TRBJ2-5; v_call: TRBV5-4; clone_size: .; cdr3_aa: CASSLSMAQETQYF; cdr3_nt: TGTGCCAGCAGCTTAAGTATGGCACAAGAGACCCAGTACTTC
d_call: .; j_call: TRBJ1-5; v_call: TRBV4-3; clone_size: few; cdr3_aa: CASSQVLGPSNQPQHF; cdr3_nt: TGCGCCAGCAGCCAAGTTTTGGGACCTAGCAATCAGCCCCAGCATTTT
d_call: .; j_call: TRBJ2-3; v_call: TRBV7-9; clone_size: few; cdr3_aa: CASSFLAGASTDTQYF; cdr3_nt: TGTGCCAGCAGCTTCCTCGCAGGGGCCAGCACAGATACGCAGTATTTT
d_call: TRBD1; j_call: TRBJ2-5; v_call: TRBV7-8; clone_size: few; cdr3_aa: CASSFRTGLSPGTQYF; cdr3_nt: TGTGCCAGCAGCTTTCGGACAGGGCTCTCTCCCGGGACCCAGTACTTC
d_call: TRBD1; j_call: TRBJ2-7; v_call: TRBV20-1; clone_size: few; cdr3_aa: CSARGDRGYF; cdr3_nt: TGCAGTGCTAGAGGGGACAGAGGGTACTTC
d_call: .; j_call: TRBJ2-5; v_call: TRBV10-3; clone_size: .; cdr3_aa: CATEQGEGQETQYF; cdr3_nt: TGTGCCACCGAACAGGGCGAGGGGCAAGAGACCCAGTACTTC
d_call: .; j_call: TRBJ2-7; v_call: TRBV28; clone_size: many; cdr3_aa: CASSPNLLSYEQYF; cdr3_nt: TGTGCCAGCAGTCCAAATCTCCTCTCCTACGAGCAGTACTTC
d_call: .; j_call: TRBJ1-6; v_call: TRBV6-2/TRBV6-3; clone_size: .; cdr3_aa: CASMGGTYNSPLHF; cdr3_nt: TGTGCCAGCATGGGCGGAACGTATAATTCACCCCTCCACTTT
d_call: TRBD1; j_call: TRBJ1-1; v_call: TRBV5-1; clone_size: many; cdr3_aa: CASSSWTGAGTEAFF; cdr3_nt: TGCGCCAGCAGCTCCTGGACAGGGGCCGGCACTGAAGCTTTCTTT
d_call: .; j_call: TRBJ2-2; v_call: TRBV2; clone_size: few; cdr3_aa: CASGRTGELFF; cdr3_nt: TGTGCCAGCGGGCGTACCGGGGAGCTGTTTTTT
d_call: .; j_call: TRBJ1-2; v_call: TRBV10-3; clone_size: few; cdr3_aa: CAIKQDSAIYGYTF; cdr3_nt: TGTGCCATCAAACAGGACAGCGCTATCTATGGCTACACCTTC
d_call: TRBD2; j_call: TRBJ2-3; v_call: TRBV11-2; clone_size: .; cdr3_aa: CASSFPAGGRDLSTDTQYF; cdr3_nt: TGTGCCAGCAGCTTCCCAGCGGGGGGTCGGGACCTAAGCACAGATACGCAGTATTTT